The 9 T cell receptor beta chains listed next were all sequenced from one sample in a study of blood T cells in healthy people across ages. A second about 7 to 12 cycle PCR used barcoded and J-beta primers. TCRdb re-called the 5' RACE reads through MiXCR, storing one row per CDR3 protein. The table records about 700,000 distinct CDR3 sequences, roughly 30% of them present only once. Material: blood. The source of these receptors is a woman of 80 years or more in good health.

This clonotype was observed at least ten times. This may stem from a read error, because a much larger clone lies one nucleotide away. This chain links TRBV2 with TRBJ2-5; 8 bases agree with TRBD1. Germline values: CDR1 SNHLY, CDR2 FYNNEI. CDR3 size: 14 residues. The V segment lost 6 bases and the J segment 4 bases; nucleotides outside the gene matches: 7. This CDR3 is CASRKTGVRETQYF. CDR3 bases: TGTGCCAGCAGAAAGACAGGGGTGAGAGAGACCCAGTACTTC.

This clonotype was observed at least ten times. The rearrangement uses TRBV5-1 and TRBJ2-1, with D maybe TRBD2 (7 bases). With 4 bases removed from V and 4 bases from J, the gap between germline ends came to 18 bases. CDR1 and CDR2 from the germline V gene are SGHRS and YFSETQ. CDR3 length: 16 residues. In nucleotides, the CDR3 is TGCGCCAGCAGCGTTCTTGGGGGGGCCATATACAATGAGCAGTTCTTC. Amino acids: CASSVLGGAIYNEQFF.

With regard to this clonotype: One base away lies a much larger clone, so this may be a sequencing read error. V usage is TRBV18 and J usage is TRBJ2-3, with 10 bases that match TRBD1. V gave up 2 bases and J gave up 3 bases; unmatched junction bases: 8. CDR1 and CDR2 (germline): KGHSH, LQKENI. The length of the CDR3 is 17 residues. The CDR3 DNA reads as TGTGCCAGCTCACCAAAGAGGCCGGGACAGGGGACAGATACGCAGTATTTT. Protein: CASSPKRPGQGTDTQYF.

This clonotype was seen a few times. The rearrangement links TRBV5-1 to TRBJ2-2; the match to TRBD1 covers 9 bases. Germline V lookup: CDR1 SGHRS, CDR2 YFSETQ. J was trimmed by 6 bases and V by 3 bases; bases with no gene match: 12. There are 17 residues in the CDR3. The CDR3 DNA reads as TGCGCCAGCAGCTCGGGAACAGGGGGCGTCATCCCCGGGGAGCTGTTTTTT. Translating gives CASSSGTGGVIPGELFF.

This clonotype was counted a few times. This chain joins TRBV9 and TRBJ2-2, with 12 bases matching TRBD1. The junction had 7 bases not matched to a gene; V was cut back by 2 bases and J by 5 bases. Germline V gene data show CDR1 as SGDLS and CDR2 as YYNGEE. The CDR3 length is 17 residues. DNA of the CDR3: TGTGCCAGCAGCGTCTACTCGGGACAGGGGGCTACCGGGGAGCTGTTTTTT. Encoded protein: CASSVYSGQGATGELFF.

CDR3 sequence (DNA): TGTGCCAGCAGTGAACATGGGAGGGGGGCGCGTGGCTACACCTTC. Translation: CASSEHGRGARGYTF. V gene TRBV2 combines with J gene TRBJ1-2, with D possibly being TRBD1 (6 bases). CDR3 length: 15 amino acids. Germline values: CDR1 SNHLY, CDR2 FYNNEI. Between the trimmed V and J ends, which lost 2 bases and 7 bases, there was a span of 17 bases.

On this clonotype itself: A much larger clone sits a single nucleotide away, making a read error possible. The chain links TRBV3-1 to TRBJ2-7; 9 bases align to TRBD1. The V gene's germline CDR1 is LGHDT and CDR2 YNNKEL (reference sequence). This CDR3 has 14 residues. The CDR3 DNA reads as TGTGCCAGCATCCAAGGGGGACAGGGCTACGAGCAGTACTTC. Translated, it gives CASIQGGQGYEQYF.

On this clonotype itself: One junction end does not reproduce the germline sequence, and a read error may be involved. The V gene is TRBV20-1, the J gene TRBJ1-1, with TRBD1 as a possible D gene (5 bases). The germline CDR1 and CDR2 sequences are DFQATT and SNEGSKA (reference sequence). The CDR3 loop spans 18 amino acids. CDR3 sequence (DNA): TGCAGTGCCCTCCAGGTCGGGGGTTCACTCTTATATGGCACTGAAACTTTCTTT. Translated: CSALQVGGSLLYGTETFF.

This clonotype was seen a handful of times. The chain couples TRBV27 to TRBJ1-6, with 10 nucleotides matching TRBD1. With 6 bases clipped from V and 9 bases from J, the junction kept 5 bases outside the gene matches. Germline assignment: CDR1 MNHEY and CDR2 SMNVEV (reference sequence). The CDR3 is 14 amino acids. CDR3 DNA sequence: TGTGCCAGCAGGCCCAGGACAGGGGGTTCACCCCTCCACTTT. This translates into CASRPRTGGSPLHF.